One T cell receptor beta chain is described in this entry. The germline V gene encodes CDR1 SNHLY and CDR2 FYNNEI. The CDR3 extends over 14 amino acids. V dropped 7 bases and J dropped 5; count of bases not matched to a gene: 5. This entry comes from a study of blood T cell repertoires in COVID-19. Participants came from fewer than 25 US areas, aged about 18 to 89 years. For recovered donors of Cohort 3, there were two negative PCRs, clearance, or symptom resolution. Only in-frame clones appear in the TCRdb table, and some are missing; sequencing was by immunoSEQ multiplex PCR. The profile shows 300,000 or so clones, 86% of them singletons.

Sequencing was carried out using PBMCs or T cells enriched from blood (not recorded which). The chain joins TRBV2 to TRBJ1-5, with 10 bases that match TRBD1. The TCR sequence derives from a young woman who had recovered from COVID-19. CDR3 amino acids: CASTLGTGDQPQHF. In nucleotides, the CDR3 is TGTGCCAGCACCCTCGGGACAGGGGATCAGCCCCAGCATTTT.